One sample yielded the 24 T cell receptor beta chains listed below, sequenced in a study of cytomegalovirus exposure and HLA in healthy donors. The PCR employed 60 Vbeta primers together with 13 Jbeta primers. The table came from immunoSEQ multiplex PCR; TCRdb's copy has only in-frame clones and leaves some out. The sample lists 150,000 to 200,000 clones; roughly 80% were seen once. Sequenced input: PBMCs. These TCRs come from a girl aged 5-17 years in good health and CMV-seropositive.

As regards this clone: At the DNA level, this CDR3 is encoded by other sequences in the same sample as well. The CDR3 reads CSVPSEDRAVIYF. The CDR3 DNA follows: TGCAGCGTTCCTAGCGAAGACAGGGCGGTCATCTACTTC. The genes are TRBV29-1 and TRBJ2-7; tentative D call: TRBD1 (7 bases). V was cut by 5 bases and J by 13 bases, with 24 bases left in between. The CDR3 is 13 amino acids. Per the germline V gene, CDR1 is SQVTM and CDR2 is ANQGSEA.

V usage is TRBV18 and J usage is TRBJ1-2; no reliable D call. The CDR3 length is 15 residues. CDR1 is KGHSH, CDR2 LQKENI, per germline. Trimming removed 1 base from V and 6 bases from J, with 15 bases in between. CDR3 coding DNA: TGTGCCAGCTCACCACGGGTAGTTGAGGCAGATGGCTACACCTTC. Its translation: CASSPRVVEADGYTF.

This rearrangement joins TRBV2 to TRBJ2-1, with TRBD2 matching over 12 bases. CDR1 and CDR2 (germline): SNHLY, FYNNEI. J lost 7 bases, V lost 5 bases, and 6 bases had no gene match. The CDR3 covers 15 residues. This CDR3 reads CASSSGLAGQNEQFF. CDR3 DNA: TGTGCCAGCAGTTCGGGACTAGCGGGCCAAAATGAGCAGTTCTTC.

The gene calls are TRBV7-2 and TRBJ1-2, with 8 bases matching TRBD1. This CDR3 comprises 13 residues. J gave up 8 bases and V 7 bases, and 9 bases lay outside the gene matches. The germline V gene encodes CDR1 SGHTA and CDR2 FQGNSA. CDR3 in DNA: TGTGCCAGCACCCGGACAGGGAAAGGCGGCTACACCTTC. Its protein product is CASTRTGKGGYTF.

The chain has TRBV29-1 and TRBJ1-1, with D possibly matching TRBD1 (6 bases). This CDR3 contains 13 residues. The V and J ends lost 8 bases and 1 base respectively, with 14 bases between them. The germline gives CDR1 SQVTM, CDR2 ANQGSEA. CDR3 protein: CSHTRGQNTEAFF. As DNA, the CDR3 is TGCAGCCATACCAGGGGACAGAACACTGAAGCTTTCTTT.

This clone was recorded a few times. The V call is TRBV4-1, the J call TRBJ2-1; 8 nucleotides line up with TRBD1. After removal of 4 bases from V and 3 bases from J, the junction contained 8 bases not matched to a gene. Germline V gene sequence: CDR1 MGHRA, CDR2 YSYEKL. The CDR3 loop spans 16 amino acids. The CDR3 reads CASSLLQGAHYNEQFF. The CDR3 DNA reads as TGCGCCAGCAGCCTCCTCCAGGGGGCACACTACAATGAGCAGTTCTTC.

The rearrangement uses TRBV28 and TRBJ2-7, with TRBD2 identical over 8 bases. The CDR3 runs 15 residues. Germline loops: CDR1 MDHEN, CDR2 SYDVKM. Trimming took 3 bases from V and 2 from J; bases not matched to a gene: 6. The CDR3 protein is CASSFGSGGPYEQYF. CDR3 coding DNA: TGTGCCAGCAGTTTTGGGAGCGGGGGTCCCTACGAGCAGTACTTC.

V gene TRBV30 combines with J gene TRBJ2-7; 15 bases agree with TRBD2. The CDR3 extends over 16 amino acids. V lost 6 bases to trimming and J lost 2 bases; unmatched junction nucleotides: 8. CDR1 GTSNPN and CDR2 SVGIG come from the germline V gene (reference sequence). CDR3 sequence: CACKGLAGGWAYEQYF. The DNA for the CDR3 is TGTGCCTGCAAGGGACTAGCGGGAGGATGGGCCTACGAGCAGTACTTC.

This clone was found a few times. The V and J genes are TRBV6-1 and TRBJ2-7; D may be TRBD2 (7 bases). This CDR3 comprises 15 residues. The V gene lost 3 bases and the J gene lost 0 bases, with 12 bases spanning the gap. Germline V gives CDR1 MNHNS, CDR2 SASEGT. CDR3 sequence (DNA): TGTGCCAGCAGTGAGGGGGGGGCACTCTCCTACGAGCAGTACTTC. Protein: CASSEGGALSYEQYF.

This clone was seen once. The gene calls are TRBV10-2 and TRBJ1-2, with 7 bases that match TRBD1. V lost 4 bases and J lost 8; bases outside the gene matches: 10. From germline, CDR1 is WSHSY and CDR2 SAAADI. This CDR3 is 14 amino acids long. CDR3 DNA: TGCGCCAGCAGTGGGACCGACAGGGTCGGAGGCTACACCTTC. Translated, it gives CASSGTDRVGGYTF.

Only a few counts were recorded for this clone. The rearrangement uses TRBV25-1 and TRBJ1-4; D gene unclear. Trimming took off 3 bases at V and 6 bases at J, with 8 bases between the two ends. From germline, CDR1 is MGHDK and CDR2 SYGVNS. The CDR3 is 13 residues long. CDR3 sequence (DNA): TGTGCCAGCAGTGATTCGGGAGATGAAAAACTGTTTTTT. Protein sequence: CASSDSGDEKLFF.

In DNA, the CDR3 is TGTGCCAGCAGGAAAGCGGGAGGCTCCTACAATGAGCAGTTCTTC. As protein: CASRKAGGSYNEQFF. The chain is built from TRBV5-4 and TRBJ2-1, with 9 nucleotides matching TRBD2. V lost 5 bases and J lost 0; bases outside the gene matches: 3. The V gene's germline CDR1 is SGHNT and CDR2 YYREEE (reference sequence). This CDR3 has 15 amino acids.

The genes are TRBV27 and TRBJ2-7; D is possibly TRBD2 (5 bases). CDR3 length equals 15 residues. Germline lookup yields CDR1 MNHEY and CDR2 SMNVEV (reference sequence). Trimming left V 2 bases short and J 2 bases short, with 13 bases between. CDR3 nucleotides: TGTGCCAGCAGTTTACTGTTGGACTCACCCTACGAGCAGTACTTC. It yields the protein CASSLLLDSPYEQYF.

This sequence joins TRBV11-2 and TRBJ2-1, with 7 bases identical to TRBD2. In germline, CDR1 is SGHAT, CDR2 FQNNGV. Trimming at V came to 4 bases and at J to 4 bases, leaving 10 bases not matched to a gene. The CDR3 has 16 amino acids. The CDR3 loop is CASSSRWLAVYNEQFF. CDR3 DNA sequence: TGTGCCAGCAGCTCCCGGTGGCTAGCGGTTTACAATGAGCAGTTCTTC.

The genes are TRBV19 and TRBJ2-3; 10 nucleotides align to TRBD2. There are 12 residues in the CDR3. Germline CDR1 reads LNHDA; CDR2 reads SQIVND (reference sequence). The trim removed 7 bases at V and 12 bases at J, leaving 7 bases unmatched. As DNA, the CDR3 is TGTGCCAGTATTGGATCTAGCGGGAGCCAGTATTTT. It translates to CASIGSSGSQYF.

V gene TRBV19 combines with J gene TRBJ2-7; 11 positions match TRBD1. The CDR3 is made up of 15 amino acids. The V gene end was trimmed by 6 bases and the J gene end by 7 bases; junction bases not matched to a gene: 11. In germline, CDR1 is LNHDA, CDR2 SQIVND (reference sequence). The CDR3: CASSPQGTGGPEQYF. The CDR3 DNA is TGTGCCAGTAGCCCCCAGGGGACAGGGGGACCTGAGCAGTACTTC.

The chain is built from TRBV5-1 and TRBJ2-5; 8 positions match TRBD1. The trim removed 4 bases at V and 3 bases at J, leaving 5 bases unmatched. CDR1 is SGHRS, CDR2 YFSETQ, per germline. The CDR3 has 14 amino acids. CDR3 loop: CASSPGQEEETQYF. In DNA form, the CDR3 reads TGCGCCAGCAGCCCGGGACAGGAAGAAGAGACCCAGTACTTC.

J is TRBJ2-5 and V is TRBV7-9; D is possibly TRBD2 (6 bases). V dropped 1 base and J dropped 0 bases, with 9 bases sitting between them. The CDR3 contains 15 residues. Germline V gene sequence: CDR1 SEHNR, CDR2 FQNEAQ (reference sequence). This CDR3 reads CASSLGGDNQETQYF. The CDR3 nucleotides read TGTGCCAGCAGCTTAGGCGGGGATAACCAAGAGACCCAGTACTTC.

The chain links TRBV28 to TRBJ2-7; tentative D call: TRBD2 (5 bases). The germline gives CDR1 MDHEN, CDR2 SYDVKM. The CDR3 spans 16 residues. The V gene lost 7 bases and the J gene lost 0 bases, with 19 bases spanning the gap. CDR3 coding DNA: TGTGCCAGCACCCAAGTTTACTTGAGGGCCTCCTACGAGCAGTACTTC. This translates into CASTQVYLRASYEQYF.

The chain recombines TRBV27 with TRBJ2-1, with 15 bases matching TRBD2. The V gene's germline CDR1 is MNHEY and CDR2 SMNVEV (reference sequence). This CDR3 contains 16 residues. The ends lost 0 bases at V and 10 bases at J; junction bases unmatched: 4. CDR3 loop: CASSLSGLAGGREQFF. The CDR3 nucleotides read TGTGCCAGCAGTTTATCAGGACTAGCGGGGGGGAGGGAGCAGTTCTTC.

The sample holds one count of this clone. The chain recombines TRBV13 with TRBJ1-2; possible D gene TRBD1, 5 bases. The V end lost 0 bases, the J end lost 5 bases, and 13 bases lay between the germline ends. This CDR3 spans 15 amino acids. Germline loops: CDR1 PRHDT, CDR2 FYEKMQ (reference sequence). The CDR3 DNA follows: TGTGCCAGCAGCTTAGGGGGGGGGAACCTATATGGCTACACCTTC. Its translation: CASSLGGGNLYGYTF.

This chain links TRBV27 with TRBJ2-7, with no clear D. Trimming removed 3 bases from V and 3 bases from J, with 12 bases in between. CDR1 is MNHEY, CDR2 SMNVEV, per germline (reference sequence). The length of the CDR3 is 14 residues. The CDR3, as DNA: TGTGCCAGCAGTTTTAGCTCCAGCGACTACGAGCAGTACTTC. This gives the protein CASSFSSSDYEQYF.

The rearrangement links TRBV6-1 to TRBJ2-1, with a possible D match to TRBD1 (6 bases). CDR1 MNHNS and CDR2 SASEGT come from the germline V gene. The CDR3 has 15 residues. V was trimmed by 5 bases and J by 7 bases, leaving 18 bases between them. CDR3 amino acids: CASSNPGLTGNEQFF. The CDR3, as DNA: TGTGCCAGCAGTAATCCGGGTCTAACAGGGAATGAGCAGTTCTTC.

The chain links TRBV5-6 to TRBJ2-1; 12 bases line up with TRBD2. V lost 3 bases, J lost 0 bases, and 7 bases stayed unmatched. The CDR3 is made up of 18 amino acids. Germline V gene lookup returns CDR1 SGHDT and CDR2 YYEEEE. This chain's CDR3 is CASSYRTSGTSSYNEQFF. CDR3 in DNA: TGTGCCAGCAGCTATAGGACTAGCGGGACCAGCTCCTACAATGAGCAGTTCTTC.